The sequence of this T cell receptor beta chain was determined in a study of T cells after yellow fever vaccination. Findings and caveats of the study: Weaker overall, the secondary response nonetheless peaked faster (day 5 versus 15).

TCRdb redid the calling of the 5' RACE reads with MiXCR, one entry per CDR3 protein. The table records about 240,000 distinct CDR3 sequences, over 3% of them present only once. The count of this clonotype is one. Its antigen remains unidentified. Possible read error: a much larger clone is one base away. This CDR3 is 13 amino acids long. This specimen consisted of PBMCs, obtained 15 days after the yellow fever booster vaccination. The chain joins TRBV12-3 or TRBV12-4 to TRBJ2-1; TRBD1 agrees at 10 bases. The TCR was taken from a man younger than 35 who received the YFV17D yellow fever vaccine. The CDR3 DNA sequence: TGTGCCAGCAGTTTACAGACAGGGGGCGAGCAGTCCTTC. As protein: CASSLQTGGEQSF.